This T cell receptor beta chain was sequenced during a study of T cell repertoires in cytomegalovirus infection. About the research overall: Based on public TCR beta signatures, there were indications of CMV infection and of a matching HLA type.

Regarding this clonotype: The antigen remains unidentified.

Germline values: CDR1 PRHDT, CDR2 FYEKMQ (reference sequence). The length of the CDR3 is 16 residues. V lost 4 bases, J lost 1 base, and 6 bases stayed unmatched. Study-level points and caveats: Ex vivo responses were dominated by HLA-C-restricted CMV-specific TCR beta clonotypes. Frequencies of public TCR beta families were cumulated, and this identified carriers of CMV plus the relevant HLA.

TCRdb fed the reads into MiXCR, producing one record per CDR3 protein. Of approximately 250,000 distinct CDR3 sequences in the sample, roughly 23% were seen once. The TCR was taken from a human donor in good health (CMV status not recorded). Some clones in this sample may be carry-over from other donors' samples. Sequencing was done on a sample of CD8+ T cells from PBMCs. The V call is TRBV13, the J call TRBJ2-7; 11 bases fit TRBD2. As DNA, the CDR3 is TGTGCCAGCAGCTCCGGACTAGCGGGCCAATCCTACGAGCAGTACTTC. This gives the protein CASSSGLAGQSYEQYF.